The present T cell receptor (beta chain) was sequenced within a study of identifying expanded T cells in peripheral blood. Data came from immunoSEQ multiplex PCR; TCRdb stores just in-frame clones and leaves some out. The sample contains 55,000 to 75,000 clones, around 87% of which appear only once. CDR1 and CDR2 from the germline V gene are SGHNT and YENEEA. This CDR3 region has 14 residues. V was cut by 1 base and J by 6 bases, with 13 bases left in between. Sequencing was performed on blood. The chain couples TRBV11-3 to TRBJ2-7, with D perhaps TRBD1 or TRBD2 (5 bases each). The clonotype comes from a person aged 18 to 69 in good health. The CDR3 sequence is CASSLGLAGAEQYF. The DNA for the CDR3 is TGTGCCAGCAGCTTAGGATTGGCCGGGGCCGAGCAGTACTTC.